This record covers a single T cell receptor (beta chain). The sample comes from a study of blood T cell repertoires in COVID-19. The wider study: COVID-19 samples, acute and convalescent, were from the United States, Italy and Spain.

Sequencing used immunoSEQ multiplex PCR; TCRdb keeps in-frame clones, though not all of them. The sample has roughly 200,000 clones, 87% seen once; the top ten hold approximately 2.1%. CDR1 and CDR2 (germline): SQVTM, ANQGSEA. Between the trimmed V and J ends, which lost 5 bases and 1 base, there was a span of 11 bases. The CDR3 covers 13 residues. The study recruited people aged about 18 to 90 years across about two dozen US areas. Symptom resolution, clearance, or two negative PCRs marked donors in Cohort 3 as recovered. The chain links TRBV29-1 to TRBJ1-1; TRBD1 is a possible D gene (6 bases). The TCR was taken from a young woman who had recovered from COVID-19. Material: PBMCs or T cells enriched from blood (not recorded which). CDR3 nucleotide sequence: TGCAGCGTTCGGGACACAGGGAACACTGAAGCTTTCTTT. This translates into CSVRDTGNTEAFF.